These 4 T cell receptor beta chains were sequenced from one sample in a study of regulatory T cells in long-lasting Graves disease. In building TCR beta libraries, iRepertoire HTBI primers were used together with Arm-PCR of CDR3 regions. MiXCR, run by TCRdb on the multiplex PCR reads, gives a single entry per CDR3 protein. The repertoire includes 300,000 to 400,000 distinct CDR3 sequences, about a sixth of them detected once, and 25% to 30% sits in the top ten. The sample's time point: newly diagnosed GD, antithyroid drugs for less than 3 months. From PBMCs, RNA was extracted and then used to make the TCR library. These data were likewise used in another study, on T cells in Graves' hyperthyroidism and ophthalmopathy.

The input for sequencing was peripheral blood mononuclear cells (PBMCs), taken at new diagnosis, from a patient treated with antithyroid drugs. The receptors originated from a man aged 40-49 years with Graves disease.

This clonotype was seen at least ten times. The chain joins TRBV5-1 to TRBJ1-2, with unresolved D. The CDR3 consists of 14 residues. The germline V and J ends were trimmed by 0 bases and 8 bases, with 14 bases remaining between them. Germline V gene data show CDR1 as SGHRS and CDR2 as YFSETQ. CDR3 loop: CASSLAGGVAGYTF. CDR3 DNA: TGCGCCAGCAGCTTGGCCGGCGGTGTAGCCGGCTACACCTTC.

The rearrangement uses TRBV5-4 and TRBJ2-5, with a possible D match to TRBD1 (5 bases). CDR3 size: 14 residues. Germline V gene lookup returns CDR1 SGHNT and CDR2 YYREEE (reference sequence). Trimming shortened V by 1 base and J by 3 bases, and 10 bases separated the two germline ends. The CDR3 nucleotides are TGTGCCAGCAGCTTGCCCCAGACAGAAGAGACCCAGTACTTC. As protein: CASSLPQTEETQYF.

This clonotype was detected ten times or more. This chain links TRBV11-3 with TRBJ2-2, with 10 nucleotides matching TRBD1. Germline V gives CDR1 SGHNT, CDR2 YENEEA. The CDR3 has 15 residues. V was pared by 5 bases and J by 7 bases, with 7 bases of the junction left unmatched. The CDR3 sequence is CASSHRDRGSGELFF. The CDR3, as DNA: TGTGCCAGCAGCCACCGGGACAGGGGCAGCGGGGAGCTGTTTTTT.

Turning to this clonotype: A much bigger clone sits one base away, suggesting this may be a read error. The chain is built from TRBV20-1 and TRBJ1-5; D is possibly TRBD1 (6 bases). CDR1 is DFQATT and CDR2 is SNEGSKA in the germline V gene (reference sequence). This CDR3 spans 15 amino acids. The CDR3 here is CSAIKPGHLNRPQHF. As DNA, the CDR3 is TGCAGTGCTATTAAGCCGGGACACCTAAATCGGCCCCAGCATTTT.